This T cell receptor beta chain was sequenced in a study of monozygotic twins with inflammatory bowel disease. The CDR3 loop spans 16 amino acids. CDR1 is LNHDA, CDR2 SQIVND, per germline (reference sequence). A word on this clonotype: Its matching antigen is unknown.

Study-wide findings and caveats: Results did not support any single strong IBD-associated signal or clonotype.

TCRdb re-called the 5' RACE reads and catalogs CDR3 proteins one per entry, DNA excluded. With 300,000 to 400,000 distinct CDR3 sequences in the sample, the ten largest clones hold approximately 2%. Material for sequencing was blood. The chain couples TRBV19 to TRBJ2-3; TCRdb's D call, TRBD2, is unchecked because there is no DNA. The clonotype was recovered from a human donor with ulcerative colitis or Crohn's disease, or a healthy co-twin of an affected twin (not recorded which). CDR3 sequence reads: CASSYLTSGYTDTQYF.